This entry lists 21 T cell receptor beta chains sequenced from one sample in a study of response to subunit inactivated influenza vaccine. MiXCR was run by TCRdb on the RT-PCR reads, yielding one entry per CDR3 protein. Here the sample spans 630,000 or so distinct CDR3 sequences, 15% to 19% being singletons. Sequenced material: PBMCs from blood, taken about 13 days after vaccination. These receptors originate from a man over 45 who received an inactivated influenza vaccine.

J is TRBJ2-1 and V is TRBV24-1; TRBD1 matches at 8 bases. V shed 5 bases and J 7 bases; nucleotides not matched to a gene: 9. The CDR3 sequence is 15 residues long. The germline CDR1 and CDR2 sequences are KGHDR and SFDVKD. In DNA form, the CDR3 reads TGTGCCACCAGTGTCGGGACAGGTATGGCAAATGAGCAGTTCTTC. Its protein is CATSVGTGMANEQFF.

The chain employs TRBV7-8 and TRBJ2-1; D is uncertain. CDR1 is SGHVS and CDR2 is FQNEAQ in the germline V gene. CDR3 length: 15 amino acids. Trimming pared 5 bases from V and 0 bases from J, leaving 11 bases between. CDR3 coding DNA: TGTGCCAGCAGCACTGCGGTTAGCTCCTACAATGAGCAGTTCTTC. Translation gives CASSTAVSSYNEQFF.

This clonotype was found many times. This sequence joins TRBV6-2 or TRBV6-3 and TRBJ2-1; TRBD2 aligns across 12 bases. The J segment lost 8 bases and the V segment lost 2 bases, leaving 7 bases of the junction unmatched. Looked up from germline, CDR1 is MNHEY and CDR2 is SVGEGT. This CDR3 contains 16 residues. CDR3 sequence reads: CASSYLTSGRKDEQFF. In nucleotides, the CDR3 is TGTGCCAGCAGTTACCTCACTAGCGGGAGGAAAGATGAGCAGTTCTTC.

This chain uses TRBV5-1 with TRBJ2-2, with a tentative D call TRBD1 (7 bases). CDR1 is SGHRS and CDR2 is YFSETQ in the germline V gene. There are 18 residues in the CDR3. Trimming pared 0 bases from V and 2 bases from J, leaving 17 bases between. DNA of the CDR3: TGCGCCAGCAGCTTGGGATTTACGACAGGGACTAACACCGGGGAGCTGTTTTTT. Translation: CASSLGFTTGTNTGELFF.

Only one count was recorded for this clonotype. The CDR3 reads CASSPPPGYTGELFF. CDR3 DNA: TGTGCCAGCAGCCCTCCGCCGGGGTACACCGGGGAGCTGTTTTTT. The V gene is TRBV5-4, the J gene TRBJ2-2; maybe TRBD2 (5 bases). The ends were cut back, 4 bases at V and 3 bases at J, with 13 bases in the middle. The CDR3 is 15 residues long. Per germline, CDR1 SGHNT and CDR2 YYREEE (reference sequence).

This clonotype has only a few counts. The J gene is TRBJ2-7, the V gene TRBV4-3, with TRBD1 identical over 9 bases. V lost 2 bases to trimming and J lost 2 bases; unmatched junction nucleotides: 1. The germline V gene has CDR1 LGHNA and CDR2 YSLEER. The CDR3 is 14 residues long. This CDR3 is CASSQRDRAYEQYF. In DNA form, the CDR3 reads TGCGCCAGCAGCCAACGGGACAGGGCCTACGAGCAGTACTTC.

This clonotype was picked up a small number of times. V gene TRBV30 combines with J gene TRBJ1-5, with 9 bases identical to TRBD1. Unmatched junction bases numbered 7, after V lost 3 bases and J lost 4 bases. The CDR3 consists of 15 residues. CDR1 is GTSNPN, CDR2 SVGIG, per germline (reference sequence). CDR3 residues: CAWSVQGAGNQPQHF. The CDR3 DNA reads as TGTGCCTGGAGCGTACAGGGGGCCGGTAATCAGCCCCAGCATTTT.

V usage is TRBV7-2 and J usage is TRBJ2-1; 8 nucleotides line up with TRBD2. The V gene end was trimmed by 1 base and the J gene end by 6 bases; junction bases not matched to a gene: 8. CDR1 and CDR2 from the germline V gene are SGHTA and FQGNSA. The CDR3 contains 16 residues. CDR3 nucleotide sequence: TGTGCCAGCAGCTTAGAATTGGTAGCGGGACCCAATGAGCAGTTCTTC. Translated: CASSLELVAGPNEQFF.

This clonotype was detected a few times. The chain is built from TRBV15 and TRBJ2-3; weak D call: TRBD2 (7 bases). The V gene's germline CDR1 is LNHNV and CDR2 YYDKDF (reference sequence). The V gene lost 3 bases and the J gene lost 5 bases, with 18 bases spanning the gap. This CDR3 comprises 16 residues. CDR3 nucleotides: TGTGCCACCAGCAGTGGGGGGCGGGGGATGGTAGATACGCAGTATTTT. Amino acids: CATSSGGRGMVDTQYF. Full variable domain (missing parts from reference TRBV15 and TRBJ2-3): DAMVIQNPRYQVTQFGKPVTLSCSQTLNHNVMYWYQQKSSQAPKLLFHYYDKDFNNEADTPDNFQSRRPNTSFCFLDIRSPGLGDTAMYLCATSSGGRGMVDTQYFGPGTRLTVL.

The V gene is TRBV7-6, the J gene TRBJ1-6; 9 nucleotides align to TRBD1. With V trimmed by 0 bases and J by 10 bases, 4 bases remained unmatched. Germline CDR1 SGHVS, CDR2 FNYEAQ. The CDR3 sequence is 15 residues long. The CDR3 DNA reads as TGTGCCAGCAGCTTAGCGGGACAGGGAATCTCACCCCTCCACTTT. It yields the protein CASSLAGQGISPLHF.

This clonotype was observed a handful of times. This chain joins TRBV10-3 and TRBJ1-5; D uncertain. The CDR3 is 16 amino acids. Germline V gene sequence: CDR1 ENHRY, CDR2 SYGVKD. With 4 bases removed from V and 5 bases from J, the gap between germline ends came to 18 bases. The CDR3 loop reads CAISGSQTPRDQPQHF. The CDR3 bases are TGTGCCATCAGTGGAAGCCAGACCCCACGGGATCAGCCCCAGCATTTT.

This clonotype was detected a few times. The chain is built from TRBV18 and TRBJ2-3; D might be TRBD1 (5 bases). The V gene's germline CDR1 is KGHSH and CDR2 LQKENI. V was clipped by 3 bases and J by 4 bases, with 20 bases between them. This CDR3 is built from 17 residues. CDR3 loop: CASSPSPGKAGSDTQYF. As DNA, the CDR3 is TGTGCCAGCTCACCGAGCCCAGGGAAAGCTGGGTCAGATACGCAGTATTTT.

The V and J genes are TRBV7-6 and TRBJ2-7; TRBD2 matches at 8 bases. J gave up 2 bases and V 1 base, and 7 bases lay outside the gene matches. CDR1 is SGHVS, CDR2 FNYEAQ, per germline. This CDR3 has 16 amino acids. CDR3 coding DNA: TGTGCCAGCAGCTTAGTGTCCGGGACTAGTACCTACGAGCAGTACTTC. This gives the protein CASSLVSGTSTYEQYF.

The chain combines TRBV6-5 with TRBJ2-1, with TRBD2 matching 7 bases. The CDR3 is 11 residues long. Looked up from germline, CDR1 is MNHEY and CDR2 is SVGAGI. The V segment lost 5 bases and the J segment 11 bases; nucleotides outside the gene matches: 3. This chain's CDR3 is CASSTGTKQFF. As DNA, the CDR3 is TGTGCCAGCAGTACCGGGACTAAGCAGTTCTTC.

This clonotype was seen many times. CDR3 sequence: CASSLDGEQYF. As DNA, the CDR3 is TGTGCCAGCAGTCTGGACGGTGAGCAGTACTTC. The J gene is TRBJ2-7, the V gene TRBV6-2 or TRBV6-3, with D uncertain. The V gene's germline CDR1 is MNHEY and CDR2 SVGEGT. The V and J ends lost 5 bases and 7 bases respectively, with 9 bases between them. The CDR3 contains 11 residues.

This clonotype was seen only a few times. This chain links TRBV20-1 with TRBJ2-3, with 11 bases that match TRBD2. CDR3 length: 17 residues. V dropped 0 bases and J dropped 6; count of bases not matched to a gene: 11. The germline V gene encodes CDR1 DFQATT and CDR2 SNEGSKA (reference sequence). The CDR3 loop reads CSARDSGLAGGVDTQYF. DNA for the CDR3: TGCAGTGCTAGAGATAGTGGGCTAGCGGGAGGTGTCGATACGCAGTATTTT.

The CDR3 loop is CASRVGWSTGELFF. CDR3 nucleotide sequence: TGTGCCAGCAGAGTGGGGTGGAGCACCGGGGAGCTGTTTTTT. The chain joins TRBV2 to TRBJ2-2; D is uncertain. V was shortened by 6 bases and J by 4 bases, with 12 bases between the two germline ends. CDR1 and CDR2 from the germline V gene are SNHLY and FYNNEI. The CDR3 runs 14 residues. Looking up the rest from reference TRBV2 and TRBJ2-2 gives the full variable domain: EPEVTQTPSHQVTQMGQEVILRCVPISNHLYFYWYRQILGQKVEFLVSFYNNEISEKSEIFDDQFSVERPDGSNFTLKIRSTKLEDSAMYFCASRVGWSTGELFFGEGSRLTVL.

The V call is TRBV14, the J call TRBJ2-5; TRBD2 matches 7 bases. Germline loops: CDR1 SGHDN, CDR2 FVKESK. This CDR3 region has 15 residues. With V trimmed by 4 bases and J by 1 base, 6 bases remained unmatched. CDR3 sequence: CASSRSSGRQETQYF. The CDR3 region has the DNA TGTGCCAGCAGCCGGAGTAGCGGGCGCCAAGAGACCCAGTACTTC.

This clonotype was counted ten times or more. The chain recombines TRBV5-1 with TRBJ2-1; 9 bases map to TRBD2. Germline-derived CDR1 and CDR2 are SGHRS and YFSETQ. Losses at the gene ends were 0 bases for V and 3 bases for J; bases not matched to a gene: 1. The CDR3 runs to 15 residues. The CDR3 reads CASSLASGVYNEQFF. In DNA form, the CDR3 reads TGCGCCAGCAGCTTGGCTAGCGGGGTCTACAATGAGCAGTTCTTC.

The J gene is TRBJ2-2, the V gene TRBV20-1; D might be TRBD1 (6 bases). Trimming left V 3 bases short and J 2 bases short, with 13 bases between. The germline V gene encodes CDR1 DFQATT and CDR2 SNEGSKA (reference sequence). This CDR3 is 15 amino acids long. The CDR3 spells CSARAGTLNTGELFF. The CDR3 DNA reads as TGCAGTGCTAGGGCCGGGACACTAAACACCGGGGAGCTGTTTTTT.

The genes are TRBV5-1 and TRBJ2-1; 7 bases match TRBD1. This CDR3 has 14 residues. The ends lost 7 bases at V and 3 bases at J; junction bases unmatched: 7. CDR1 and CDR2 from the germline V gene are SGHRS and YFSETQ. The CDR3 bases are TGCGCCAGCGGCAGGGGGACCCTCTACAATGAGCAGTTCTTC. It yields the protein CASGRGTLYNEQFF.